The clone carrying this T cell receptor beta chain appeared a few times. Its cognate antigen is unknown. The read finishes 3 residues shy of the CDR3 end, and the germline J gene is used to complete it. Libraries were prepared by immunoSEQ multiplex PCR; TCRdb keeps only in-frame clonotypes and omits some of them. Observed in the sample are some 16,000 clones, none of them singletons. V gave up 2 bases and J gave up 3 bases; unmatched junction bases: 4. This CDR3 comprises 15 residues. The germline gives CDR1 SGHVS, CDR2 FNYEAQ. This record comes from a study of T cell clonality in common variable immunodeficiency. Whole-study findings and limits: Common variable immunodeficiency TCR beta sequences reportedly had fewer deletions and N-nucleotide insertions.

Sequenced: peripheral blood mononuclear cells. The sequence derives from a human donor with common variable immunodeficiency. The chain is built from TRBV7-6 and TRBJ2-3, with 8 nucleotides matching TRBD1. The CDR3 spells CASSLTGGRTDTQYF. CDR3 DNA (partial): TGTGCCAGCAGCTTAACAGGGGGTCGTACAGATACG.